This paragraph covers one T cell receptor (beta chain) sequence. Its matching antigen is unknown. The table came from immunoSEQ multiplex PCR; TCRdb's copy has only in-frame clones and leaves some out. The table has 200,000 or so clones, over 70% seen once. The sample comes from a study of T cell responses to AZD1222 COVID-19 vaccine. Study conclusions and caveats: It was only after the peak T cell response that any repertoires were sampled. Seropositive AZD1222 recipients at baseline numbered only five to seven.

Germline V CDR1 and CDR2: SGHAT, FQNNGV. The CDR3 has 17 amino acids. V was shortened by 1 base and J by 4 bases, with 19 bases between the two germline ends. This chain connects TRBV11-2 to TRBJ1-1; possible D gene TRBD1, 6 bases. Material: peripheral blood, obtained on day 0 of MenACWY control vaccination. The origin of this receptor is an adult in good health. The CDR3 DNA follows: TGTGCCAGCAGCTTAGGTAGGGGACGGGGGCAAATCACTGAAGCTTTCTTT. Its translation: CASSLGRGRGQITEAFF.